What follows is one T cell receptor (beta chain) and its context. Its antigen is unknown. This PCR relied on a set of 60 Vbeta primers and 13 Jbeta primers. TCRdb keeps only in-frame clones here, not all; method: immunoSEQ multiplex PCR. The data contain 150,000 or so clones, 81% of them seen just once; the ten biggest clones take up approximately 1.2%. The data belong to a study of cytomegalovirus exposure and HLA in healthy donors. Across the study: Genotyping of more than 300 donors showed that roughly 80% belonged to the Caucasian-associated ancestry cluster.

Study results and limitations: With further analysis later on, most CMV-associated TCR beta chains appeared HLA-restricted. Previously analyzed data showed that most TCR beta V segments were productive at a frequency of about 87% or about 30%.

Donors in the study were healthy people who gave bone marrow. The CDR3 is made up of 13 amino acids. Trimming cost V 1 base and J 5 bases; bases outside gene matches: 0. The germline gives CDR1 GTSNPN, CDR2 SVGIG (reference sequence). Sequenced sample: PBMCs. The chain employs TRBV30 and TRBJ1-5, with 9 bases matching TRBD1. The TCR was taken from a man aged 50 to 59 in good health and CMV-seropositive. The CDR3 region is CAWSDRGHQPQHF. CDR3 nucleotides: TGTGCCTGGAGTGACAGGGGGCATCAGCCCCAGCATTTT. Variable domain in full (rest from reference TRBV30 and TRBJ1-5): SQTIHQWPATLVQPVGSPLSLECTVEGTSNPNLYWYRQAAGRGLQLLFYSVGIGQISSEVPQNLSASRPQDRQFILSSKKLLLSDSGFYLCAWSDRGHQPQHFGDGTRLSIL.